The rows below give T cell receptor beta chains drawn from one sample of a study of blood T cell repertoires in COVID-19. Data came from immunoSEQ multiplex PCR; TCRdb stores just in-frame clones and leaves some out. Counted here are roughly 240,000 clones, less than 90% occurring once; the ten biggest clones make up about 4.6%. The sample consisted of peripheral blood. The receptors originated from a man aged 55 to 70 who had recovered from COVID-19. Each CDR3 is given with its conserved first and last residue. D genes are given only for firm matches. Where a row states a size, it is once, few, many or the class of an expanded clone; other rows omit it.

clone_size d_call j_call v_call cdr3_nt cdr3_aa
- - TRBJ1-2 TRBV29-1 TGCAGCGTTGAAATTTCAGGTTTTGGCTACACCTTC CSVEISGFGYTF
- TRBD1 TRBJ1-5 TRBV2 TGTGCCAGCAGAGCCGGGACAGGGAATTCAGAAGGCAATCAGCCCCAGCATTTT CASRAGTGNSEGNQPQHF
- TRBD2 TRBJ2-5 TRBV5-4 TGTGCCAGCAGCTCGCCGACTAGCGGGAAAGAGACCCAGTACTTC CASSSPTSGKETQYF
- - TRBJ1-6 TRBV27 TGTGCCAGCAGTAAACGGACAGACTCACCCCTCCACTTT CASSKRTDSPLHF
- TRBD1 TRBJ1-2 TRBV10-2 TGCGCCAGCAATCGGGGCACAGGGGCGGGTGGCTACACCTTC CASNRGTGAGGYTF
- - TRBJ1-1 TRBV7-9 TGTGCCAGCAGCCCGCGGACAGTGATGAACACTGAAGCTTTCTTT CASSPRTVMNTEAFF
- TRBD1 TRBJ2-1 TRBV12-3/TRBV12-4 TGTGCCAGCAGTTTAAGTGGGACAGGCGAGCAGTTCTTC CASSLSGTGEQFF
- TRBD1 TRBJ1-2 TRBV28 TGTGCCAGCAGTTTGCGGGACAGCTATGGCTACACCTTC CASSLRDSYGYTF
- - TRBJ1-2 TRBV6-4 TGTGCCAGCAGTGACGGGGGCGGCTACACCTTC CASSDGGGYTF
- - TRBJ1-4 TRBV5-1 TGCGCCAGCAGACCGGGAAGGAAGAATGAAAAACTGTTTTTT CASRPGRKNEKLFF
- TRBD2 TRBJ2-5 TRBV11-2 TGTGCCAGCAGCTTAGGACTAGCGGGAAAAGAGACCCAGTACTTC CASSLGLAGKETQYF
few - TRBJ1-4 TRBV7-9 TGTGCCAGCAGCTTAGTACAGGGAACTAATGAAAAACTGTTTTTT CASSLVQGTNEKLFF
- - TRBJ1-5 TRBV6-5 TGTGCCAGCGCCACGGGACAAAATAGCAATCAGCCCCAGCATTTT CASATGQNSNQPQHF
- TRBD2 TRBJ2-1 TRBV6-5 TGTGCCAGCAGAGCGGGGGGAGCCTACAATGAGCAGTTCTTC CASRAGGAYNEQFF
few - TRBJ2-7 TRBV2 TGTGCCAGCAGTGTGGGGGGGCGGAGCGAGCAGTACTTC CASSVGGRSEQYF
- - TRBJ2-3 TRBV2 TGTGCCAGCAGTGGACAGCCCTCAAGACGGGATACGCAGTATTTT CASSGQPSRRDTQYF
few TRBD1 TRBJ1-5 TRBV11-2 TGTGCCAGCAGCCAGGGGACAGGGGGGGTTCAGCCCCAGCATTTT CASSQGTGGVQPQHF
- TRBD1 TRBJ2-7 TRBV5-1 TGCGCCAGCAGCCCTGGACAGGGGGCCTCTAAAGAGCAGTACTTC CASSPGQGASKEQYF
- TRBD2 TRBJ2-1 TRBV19 TGTGCCAGTAGTCAGGGACTAGCGGGAGTCTACAATGAGCAGTTCTTC CASSQGLAGVYNEQFF
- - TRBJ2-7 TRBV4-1 TGCGCCAGCAGCCAAGTAGATTCGGGAAGGTACGAGCAGTACTTC CASSQVDSGRYEQYF
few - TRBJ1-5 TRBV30 TGTGCCTGGAGTAGGGAGCCGATTGCGGGGCCCCAGCATTTT CAWSREPIAGPQHF
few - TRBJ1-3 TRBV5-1 TGCGCCAGCAGGGCGGGGGGCCTTGGCTCTGGAAACACCATATATTTT CASRAGGLGSGNTIYF
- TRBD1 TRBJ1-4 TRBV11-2 TGTGCCAGCAGCCGAACAACAGGGGCAACTAATGAAAAACTGTTTTTT CASSRTTGATNEKLFF
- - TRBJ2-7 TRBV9 TGTGCCAGCAGCGTAGGTGGAGGGAACACCTACGAGCAGTACTTC CASSVGGGNTYEQYF
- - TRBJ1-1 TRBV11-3 TGTGCCAGCAGCTTAGGCCCCCAGGGTGGGAACACTGAAGCTTTCTTT CASSLGPQGGNTEAFF
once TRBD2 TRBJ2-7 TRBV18 TGTGCCAGCTCAGGGCTAGCGGGACCCTACGAGCAGTACTTC CASSGLAGPYEQYF
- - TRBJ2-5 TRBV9 TGTGCCAGCAGCACTCGACAGGTTGGAGAGACCCAGTACTTC CASSTRQVGETQYF
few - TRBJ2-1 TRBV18 TGTGCCAGCTCACTGCACAGGGACAATGAGCAGTTCTTC CASSLHRDNEQFF
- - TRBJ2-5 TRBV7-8 TGTGCCAGCATCCGCCAGGGCCAAGAGACCCAGTACTTC CASIRQGQETQYF
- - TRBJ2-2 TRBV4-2 TGTGCCAGCAGCCAAGATCCCAGAATGAACACCGGGGAGCTGTTTTTT CASSQDPRMNTGELFF
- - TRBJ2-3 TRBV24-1 TGTGCCACCAGTGACTCAGGGAACCCTAGCACAGATACGCAGTATTTT CATSDSGNPSTDTQYF
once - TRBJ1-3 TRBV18 TGTGCCAGCTCACCCACTTCTGGAAACACCATATATTTT CASSPTSGNTIYF
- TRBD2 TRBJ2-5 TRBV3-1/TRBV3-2 TGTGCCAGCAGAGGGCGGGAGAGGGAGACCCAGTACTTC CASRGRERETQYF
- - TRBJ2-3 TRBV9 TGTGCCAGCAGCCCACCCCCTAGGGGTGGTACGCAGTATTTT CASSPPPRGGTQYF
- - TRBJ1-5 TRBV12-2 TGTGCAAGTCGCCCAGTCGGCAGACCCGGGCAGCCCCAGCATTTT CASRPVGRPGQPQHF
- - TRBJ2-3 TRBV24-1 TGTGCCACCAGTGAACGGACAAATACGCAGTATTTT CATSERTNTQYF
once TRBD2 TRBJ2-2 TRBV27 TGTGCCAGCAGTTTATTCCTAGCGGGAGGTACCGGGGAGCTGTTTTTT CASSLFLAGGTGELFF
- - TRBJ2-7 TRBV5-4 TGTGCCAGCAGCTTGGTTGGGAGGCCGGGGGAGCAGTACTTC CASSLVGRPGEQYF
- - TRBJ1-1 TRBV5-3 TGTGCCAGAAGCAGCGCGGGAATCCCGGAAGCTTTCTTT CARSSAGIPEAFF
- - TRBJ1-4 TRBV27 TGTGCCAGCAGTCAAAGGAGGACGGGGGGTGAAAAACTGTTTTTT CASSQRRTGGEKLFF